A single sample gave rise to the 30 T cell receptor beta chains below, sequenced in a study of CD8 T cells in Susac syndrome. The RNA input was roughly 0.45 to 1 ug, and it was reverse transcribed with random hexamers. One entry per CDR3 protein results from TCRdb running MiXCR on the immunoSEQ multiplex PCR reads. Of approximately 300,000 distinct CDR3 sequences listed, 65% to 90% are singletons. Sequenced input: CD8+ T cells from PBMCs. The receptors derive from a human donor with multiple sclerosis.

The chain couples TRBV30 to TRBJ2-1; D may be TRBD2 (6 bases). CDR3 length equals 15 residues. The V gene lost 0 bases and the J gene lost 4 bases, with 13 bases spanning the gap. The germline gives CDR1 GTSNPN, CDR2 SVGIG (reference sequence). The CDR3 region has the DNA TGTGCCTGGAGTGTATCCAGCGGGCGGTACAATGAGCAGTTCTTC. It translates to CAWSVSSGRYNEQFF.

The V call is TRBV28, the J call TRBJ2-2, with 8 nucleotides matching TRBD1. CDR1 is MDHEN, CDR2 SYDVKM, per germline. This CDR3 is 17 amino acids long. After removal of 7 bases from V and 3 bases from J, the junction contained 13 bases not matched to a gene. The CDR3 loop is CASTPRRGQGHTGELFF. The DNA of the CDR3 is TGTGCCAGCACCCCTAGAAGAGGACAGGGCCACACCGGGGAGCTGTTTTTT.

CDR3 nucleotide sequence: TGTGCCAGCAGCTTGGTACGAGGGGGTACTGAAGCTTTCTTT. Translated: CASSLVRGGTEAFF. The chain joins TRBV5-6 to TRBJ1-1; tentative D call: TRBD1 (6 bases). The germline V gene encodes CDR1 SGHDT and CDR2 YYEEEE. The CDR3 runs to 14 residues. The V and J ends lost 0 bases and 5 bases respectively, with 11 bases between them. The full variable domain, completed using reference TRBV5-6 and TRBJ1-1, is DAGVTQSPTHLIKTRGQQVTLRCSPKSGHDTVSWYQQALGQGPQFIFQYYEEEERQRGNFPDRFSGHQFPNYSSELNVNALLLGDSALYLCASSLVRGGTEAFFGQGTRLTVV.

The chain has TRBV19 and TRBJ2-1; D is perhaps TRBD1 (8 bases). V was cut by 5 bases and J by 8 bases, with 16 bases left in between. The CDR3 runs 14 residues. Germline CDR1 and CDR2: LNHDA and SQIVND (reference sequence). CDR3 sequence: CASSARTGRDEQFF. Written as DNA, the CDR3 is TGTGCCAGTAGTGCGCGGACAGGGAGGGATGAGCAGTTCTTC.

V is TRBV27 and J is TRBJ2-1; 8 nucleotides agree with TRBD2. Looked up from germline, CDR1 is MNHEY and CDR2 is SMNVEV (reference sequence). The CDR3 is 18 amino acids. V shed 5 bases, J shed 4 bases, and the junction held 16 bases outside the gene matches. Here the CDR3 reads CASSLLLRPGLGYNEQFF. The CDR3 DNA sequence: TGTGCCAGCAGTCTACTGCTACGCCCGGGACTAGGATACAATGAGCAGTTCTTC.

The chain is built from TRBV15 and TRBJ2-7; a possible D gene is TRBD2 (5 bases). The CDR3 sequence is 16 residues long. The ends were cut back, 3 bases at V and 3 bases at J, with 18 bases in the middle. CDR1 and CDR2 from the germline V gene are LNHNV and YYDKDF (reference sequence). In DNA, the CDR3 is TGTGCCACCAGCAGGGAACGGGATGGTCTTTTCTACGAGCAGTACTTC. Translating gives CATSRERDGLFYEQYF.

The chain is built from TRBV7-9 and TRBJ2-5; D is unclear. Germline CDR1 is SEHNR and CDR2 is FQNEAQ (reference sequence). The CDR3 is 14 amino acids. V lost 1 base, J lost 2 bases, and 8 bases lay in between. CDR3 sequence reads: CASSLVDGQETQYF. For the CDR3, the DNA is TGTGCCAGCAGCTTAGTAGACGGTCAAGAGACCCAGTACTTC.

The chain links TRBV27 to TRBJ1-1; D might be TRBD1 (5 bases). Germline V gene data show CDR1 as MNHEY and CDR2 as SMNVEV (reference sequence). The V end lost 3 bases, the J end lost 6 bases, and 11 bases lay between the germline ends. The CDR3 has 13 amino acids. The CDR3 sequence is CASSFQGRAEAFF. The CDR3 DNA sequence: TGTGCCAGCAGTTTCCAGGGTCGCGCTGAAGCTTTCTTT.

This rearrangement joins TRBV27 to TRBJ2-3; 8 nucleotides align to TRBD1. This CDR3 contains 15 residues. Germline CDR1 and CDR2: MNHEY and SMNVEV (reference sequence). V lost 6 bases and J lost 2; bases outside the gene matches: 7. This CDR3 reads CASSPTGVYTDTQYF. CDR3 DNA: TGTGCCAGCAGCCCGACAGGGGTCTACACAGATACGCAGTATTTT.

This clonotype has only a few counts. The V and J genes are TRBV9 and TRBJ2-7, with 9 nucleotides matching TRBD2. The CDR3 extends over 14 amino acids. V trimming: 3 bases; J trimming: 5 bases; junction bases outside the gene matches: 6. Germline-derived CDR1 and CDR2 are SGDLS and YYNGEE. The CDR3 region is CASSASGRLDEQYF. The CDR3 DNA is TGTGCCAGCAGCGCAAGCGGGAGGCTCGACGAGCAGTACTTC.

This chain uses TRBV7-9 with TRBJ2-1, with TRBD1 identical over 8 bases. The CDR3 spans 16 residues. Per the germline V gene, CDR1 is SEHNR and CDR2 is FQNEAQ (reference sequence). V lost 7 bases and J lost 6; bases outside the gene matches: 14. CDR3 nucleotide sequence: TGTGCCAGCATCGCCCCCCTGACAGGGGTAACCAATGAGCAGTTCTTC. Translating gives CASIAPLTGVTNEQFF.

The chain recombines TRBV9 with TRBJ2-7; D not certain. Germline V CDR1 and CDR2: SGDLS, YYNGEE. V was shortened by 0 bases and J by 0 bases, with 7 bases between the two germline ends. The CDR3 sequence is 14 residues long. The DNA of the CDR3 is TGTGCCAGCAGCGTAGCTTTAAACTCCTACGAGCAGTACTTC. It codes for CASSVALNSYEQYF. Drawing the rest from reference TRBV9 and TRBJ2-7, the complete variable domain is DSGVTQTPKHLITATGQRVTLRCSPRSGDLSVYWYQQSLDQGLQFLIQYYNGEERAKGNILERFSAQQFPDLHSELNLSSLELGDSALYFCASSVALNSYEQYFGPGTRLTVT.

The chain links TRBV28 to TRBJ2-5; TRBD1 agrees at 10 bases. The CDR3 sequence is 14 residues long. Germline V CDR1 and CDR2: MDHEN, SYDVKM. The trim removed 3 bases at V and 2 bases at J, leaving 0 bases unmatched. The DNA of the CDR3 is TGTGCCAGCAGTTTGGACAGGGGGCAAGAGACCCAGTACTTC. Its translation: CASSLDRGQETQYF.

CDR3 coding DNA: TGTGCCAGCAGCTTAGGGTCCCAGGTCCCTTACAATGAGCAGTTCTTC. Amino acids: CASSLGSQVPYNEQFF. The V and J genes are TRBV7-7 and TRBJ2-1; D unresolved. Looked up from germline, CDR1 is SSHAT and CDR2 is FNYEAQ (reference sequence). V was cut by 1 base and J by 4 bases, with 14 bases left in between. The length of the CDR3 is 16 residues.

This clonotype was found once. V and J are TRBV7-9 and TRBJ1-4; D gene ambiguous. CDR1 and CDR2 from the germline V gene are SEHNR and FQNEAQ (reference sequence). V was pared by 5 bases and J by 1 base, with 11 bases between. The length of the CDR3 is 15 residues. Written as DNA, the CDR3 is TGTGCCAGCAGCCCCCGGGCAGAAACTAATGAAAAACTGTTTTTT. Amino acid sequence: CASSPRAETNEKLFF.

The chain is built from TRBV12-3 or TRBV12-4 and TRBJ1-2, with TRBD1 matching 8 bases. The J segment lost 4 bases and the V segment lost 3 bases, leaving 13 bases of the junction unmatched. The CDR3 is made up of 17 amino acids. For the CDR3, the DNA is TGTGCCAGCAGTTTTTTCCCTACAGGGGGTTCTGGCTATGGCTACACCTTC. Translation: CASSFFPTGGSGYGYTF.

V is TRBV30 and J is TRBJ1-4; weak D call: TRBD1 (5 bases). The V and J ends lost 3 bases and 0 bases respectively, with 14 bases between them. The CDR3 is 16 residues long. CDR1 GTSNPN and CDR2 SVGIG come from the germline V gene (reference sequence). The CDR3 DNA reads TGTGCCTGGAGCCAGAGGGGACCTACAACTAATGAAAAACTGTTTTTT. As protein: CAWSQRGPTTNEKLFF.

V usage is TRBV10-3 and J usage is TRBJ2-5; TRBD1 agrees at 8 bases. This CDR3 region has 13 residues. Unmatched junction bases numbered 4, after V lost 9 bases and J lost 1 base. Germline V gene lookup returns CDR1 ENHRY and CDR2 SYGVKD. CDR3 in DNA: TGTGCCATATCGGGGACAGGCCAAGAGACCCAGTACTTC. Its protein is CAISGTGQETQYF.

The rearrangement joins TRBV7-8 to TRBJ2-7, with TRBD1 matching 8 bases. The CDR3 consists of 13 residues. The V segment lost 4 bases and the J segment 5 bases; nucleotides outside the gene matches: 4. Germline V gene sequence: CDR1 SGHVS, CDR2 FQNEAQ. Here the CDR3 DNA reads TGTGCCAGCAGCTCGACAGGGGACAACGAGCAGTACTTC. It yields the protein CASSSTGDNEQYF.

CDR3 nucleotides: TGTGCCAGCAGTTCAGACCCGTGGACTAGGAGCTCCTACGAGCAGTACTTC. It yields the protein CASSSDPWTRSSYEQYF. The J gene is TRBJ2-7, the V gene TRBV12-3 or TRBV12-4; 7 nucleotides line up with TRBD2. The CDR3 is made up of 17 amino acids. With V trimmed by 4 bases and J by 0 bases, 12 bases remained unmatched.

The chain links TRBV5-6 to TRBJ2-7; the match to TRBD2 covers 9 bases. Trimming at V came to 4 bases and at J to 1 base, leaving 9 bases not matched to a gene. CDR1 SGHDT and CDR2 YYEEEE come from the germline V gene. The CDR3 runs 16 residues. CDR3 in amino acids: CASSPETSGLSYEQYF. The CDR3 DNA follows: TGTGCCAGCAGCCCTGAAACTAGCGGGCTGTCCTACGAGCAGTACTTC.

The J gene is TRBJ1-2, the V gene TRBV12-3 or TRBV12-4, with 8 bases lining up with TRBD1. This CDR3 spans 13 amino acids. J gave up 4 bases and V 7 bases, and 5 bases lay outside the gene matches. The CDR3 DNA follows: TGTGCCAGCAATGCAGGGGGCGGCTATGGCTACACCTTC. Protein product: CASNAGGGYGYTF.

This clonotype has a single count. The chain couples TRBV7-9 to TRBJ1-2; TRBD1 is a possible D gene (5 bases). Germline V CDR1 and CDR2: SEHNR, FQNEAQ (reference sequence). V dropped 3 bases and J dropped 8 bases, with 16 bases sitting between them. This CDR3 has 14 residues. CDR3 DNA sequence: TGTGCCAGCAGCTTTCCCGGGGGAGTAAACGGCTACACCTTC. Translation: CASSFPGGVNGYTF. The whole variable domain, filled in from reference TRBV7-9 and TRBJ1-2, reads DTGVSQNPRHKITKRGQNVTFRCDPISEHNRLYWYRQTLGQGPEFLTYFQNEAQLEKSRLLSDRFSAERPKGSFSTLEIQRTEQGDSAMYLCASSFPGGVNGYTFGSGTRLTVV.

The chain uses TRBV7-9 and TRBJ1-1; a weak D match, TRBD1 (6 bases). Germline CDR1 and CDR2: SEHNR and FQNEAQ (reference sequence). The V and J ends lost 1 base and 7 bases respectively, with 16 bases between them. CDR3 length: 15 residues. The CDR3 nucleotides are TGTGCCAGCAGCTTAGTGCAGGGGTCTTACCATGAAGCTTTCTTT. Translation: CASSLVQGSYHEAFF. Based on the CDR3 plus reference TRBV7-9 and TRBJ1-1, the full variable domain is DTGVSQNPRHKITKRGQNVTFRCDPISEHNRLYWYRQTLGQGPEFLTYFQNEAQLEKSRLLSDRFSAERPKGSFSTLEIQRTEQGDSAMYLCASSLVQGSYHEAFFGQGTRLTVV.

The V gene is TRBV28, the J gene TRBJ2-7, with no clear D. With 6 bases removed from V and 2 bases from J, the gap between germline ends came to 11 bases. This CDR3 is built from 13 residues. The germline CDR1 and CDR2 sequences are MDHEN and SYDVKM. CDR3 nucleotide sequence: TGTGCCAGCAGCTCAAACCGAGCCTACGAGCAGTACTTC. Translated, it gives CASSSNRAYEQYF.

The V gene is TRBV4-3, the J gene TRBJ2-7, with 7 bases identical to TRBD1. V lost 2 bases, J lost 0 bases, and 4 bases stayed unmatched. Looked up from germline, CDR1 is LGHNA and CDR2 is YSLEER. This CDR3 is built from 15 residues. The CDR3 is CASSQLGGTSYEQYF. In DNA, the CDR3 is TGCGCCAGCAGCCAACTAGGGGGCACCTCCTACGAGCAGTACTTC.

This chain links TRBV7-8 with TRBJ2-1, with no clear D. V lost 5 bases and J 3 bases, leaving 14 bases between the germline ends. This CDR3 is 15 amino acids long. Germline V gene lookup returns CDR1 SGHVS and CDR2 FQNEAQ. This chain's CDR3 is CASSTPFGLYNEQFF. The CDR3 DNA sequence: TGTGCCAGCAGCACCCCCTTTGGCCTCTACAATGAGCAGTTCTTC.

This clonotype occurred once. This sequence joins TRBV28 and TRBJ1-2, with D possibly matching TRBD1 (6 bases). The CDR3 is 12 amino acids. Germline V CDR1 and CDR2: MDHEN, SYDVKM. Trimming removed 6 bases from V and 8 bases from J, with 13 bases in between. The CDR3 DNA reads TGTGCCAGCAGACCCGGGACACTCGGCTACACCTTC. Amino acid sequence: CASRPGTLGYTF.

This sequence joins TRBV13 and TRBJ2-2; TRBD2 aligns across 9 bases. V was pared by 6 bases and J by 5 bases, with 7 bases of the junction left unmatched. The CDR3 sequence is 15 residues long. Germline CDR1 and CDR2: PRHDT and FYEKMQ (reference sequence). The CDR3 coding sequence is TGTGCCAGCAGTCCTAGCGGGATTCGGACCGGGGAGCTGTTTTTT. Residues: CASSPSGIRTGELFF.

The chain couples TRBV30 to TRBJ1-5, with TRBD1 as a possible D gene (6 bases). Germline lookup yields CDR1 GTSNPN and CDR2 SVGIG (reference sequence). The CDR3 consists of 17 residues. V was trimmed by 3 bases and J by 4 bases, leaving 22 bases between them. CDR3 in amino acids: CAWSQEQTGKGNQPQHF. CDR3 in DNA: TGTGCCTGGAGCCAGGAGCAAACAGGGAAAGGGAATCAGCCCCAGCATTTT.